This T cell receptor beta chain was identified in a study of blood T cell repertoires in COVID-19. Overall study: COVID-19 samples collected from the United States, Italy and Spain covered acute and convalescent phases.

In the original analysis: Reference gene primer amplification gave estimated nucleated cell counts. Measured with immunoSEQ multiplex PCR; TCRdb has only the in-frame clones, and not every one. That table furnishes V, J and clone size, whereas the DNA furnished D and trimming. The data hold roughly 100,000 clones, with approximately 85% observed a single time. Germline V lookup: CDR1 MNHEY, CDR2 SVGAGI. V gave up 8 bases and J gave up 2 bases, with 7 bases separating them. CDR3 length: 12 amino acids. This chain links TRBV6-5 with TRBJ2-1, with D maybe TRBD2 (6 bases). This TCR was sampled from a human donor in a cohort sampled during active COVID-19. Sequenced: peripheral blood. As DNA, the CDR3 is TGTGCCAGCGGGACTCCCTACAATGAGCAGTTCTTC. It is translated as CASGTPYNEQFF.